A single sample gave rise to the 26 T cell receptor beta chains below, sequenced in a study of shared clonotypes between healthy human individuals. CD45RO-negative CD8 cells positively selected for CCR7 made up the naive population, which excluded terminally differentiated effector memory CD45RA+ cells. TCRdb keeps only in-frame clones here, not all; method: immunoSEQ multiplex PCR. The table records under 850,000 clones, almost 95% of them present only once. Input material: naive CD8+ T cells sorted from blood. The source of these receptors is a man aged 30 to 45 in good health.

This clone was seen just once. The J gene is TRBJ2-1, the V gene TRBV7-9, with TRBD2 matching over 10 bases. CDR1 and CDR2 from the germline V gene are SEHNR and FQNEAQ (reference sequence). With V trimmed by 4 bases and J by 4 bases, 4 bases remained unmatched. The CDR3 length is 15 residues. As DNA, the CDR3 is TGTGCCAGCAGCTCGGGACTAGCGCATTACAATGAGCAGTTCTTC. Protein: CASSSGLAHYNEQFF.

The chain carries TRBV23-1 and TRBJ2-7, with D possibly being TRBD1 or TRBD2 (5 bases each). TRBV23-1 is treated as an ORF (open reading frame) with a function not yet certain. CDR3 length equals 17 residues. V was trimmed by 7 bases and J by 3 bases, leaving 25 bases between them. CDR3 nucleotides: TGCGCCAGCATCATCGGGACCATAAATCCCGTGTACTACGAGCAGTACTTC. Residues: CASIIGTINPVYYEQYF.

The chain carries TRBV11-2 and TRBJ1-1, with a possible D match to TRBD1 (5 bases). The CDR3 loop spans 12 amino acids. Germline CDR1 reads SGHAT; CDR2 reads FQNNGV. V lost 1 base, J lost 7 bases, and 7 bases lay in between. The CDR3 bases are TGTGCCAGCAGCTTAGGGGGCGGTGAAGCTTTCTTT. Translation gives CASSLGGGEAFF.

J is TRBJ1-3 and V is TRBV4-3; the D gene is possibly TRBD1 (5 bases). The germline gives CDR1 LGHNA, CDR2 YSLEER. The CDR3 contains 15 residues. Trimming stripped 2 bases from V and 4 bases from J, with 12 bases between. CDR3 DNA: TGCGCCAGCAGCCAACCCGGGACGTTGGGAAACACCATATATTTT. Translated, it gives CASSQPGTLGNTIYF.

CDR3 coding DNA: TGTGCCAGCAGCCCGGGGTATCGTTCGGGCGCTTTCAATCAGCCCCAGCATTTT. This encodes CASSPGYRSGAFNQPQHF. The rearrangement links TRBV7-2 to TRBJ1-5; no clear D. The CDR3 runs to 18 residues. V gave up 5 bases and J gave up 3 bases, with 23 bases separating them. Germline V CDR1 and CDR2: SGHTA, FQGNSA.

V usage is TRBV27 and J usage is TRBJ2-5; D may match TRBD1 or TRBD2 (5 bases each). The germline V and J ends were trimmed by 4 bases and 5 bases, with 17 bases remaining between them. The CDR3 loop spans 15 amino acids. CDR1 and CDR2 (germline): MNHEY, SMNVEV (reference sequence). DNA for the CDR3: TGTGCCAGCAGTTCTCCTGGACACACGGGGGAGACCCAGTACTTC. Its translation: CASSSPGHTGETQYF.

The chain uses TRBV7-8 and TRBJ2-3; the D is unclear. The V end was cut by 5 bases, the J end by 6 bases, with 12 bases between. CDR1 and CDR2 (germline): SGHVS, FQNEAQ. The CDR3 is made up of 13 amino acids. Written as DNA, the CDR3 is TGTGCCAGCAGCCCCCCGCCGCGGGATACGCAGTATTTT. Its translation: CASSPPPRDTQYF.

The V gene is TRBV5-3, the J gene TRBJ1-6; 7 bases fit TRBD1. TRBV5-3 is an ORF for which the function is uncertain. Trimming removed 4 bases from V and 10 bases from J; junction bases left unmatched: 11. The CDR3 contains 15 residues. CDR3 DNA sequence: TGTGCCAGAAGCAGACAGGGACTCGTAGGATCACCCCTCCACTTT. Translation gives CARSRQGLVGSPLHF.

The V and J genes are TRBV5-4 and TRBJ2-1; TRBD2 aligns across 8 bases. Germline values: CDR1 SGHNT, CDR2 YYREEE (reference sequence). V gave up 4 bases and J gave up 5 bases; unmatched junction bases: 2. The CDR3 sequence is 13 residues long. The CDR3 loop is CASSPRGDNEQFF. The CDR3 DNA follows: TGTGCCAGCAGCCCGCGGGGGGACAATGAGCAGTTCTTC.

This rearrangement joins TRBV7-6 to TRBJ2-2; a weak D match, TRBD2 (5 bases). From germline, CDR1 is SGHVS and CDR2 FNYEAQ. Trimming pared 6 bases from V and 7 bases from J, leaving 18 bases between. The CDR3 extends over 15 amino acids. In DNA form, the CDR3 reads TGTGCCAGCAGGCCGACCTCGGGGTCCATCGGGGAGCTGTTTTTT. This translates into CASRPTSGSIGELFF.

This clone was counted between two and nine times. This chain uses TRBV7-9 with TRBJ1-2; no reliable D call. Deletions cut 5 bases from V and 4 bases from J, with 11 bases between. CDR1 SEHNR and CDR2 FQNEAQ come from the germline V gene (reference sequence). This CDR3 spans 13 amino acids. The CDR3 here is CASSNWVPYGYTF. The CDR3 nucleotides are TGTGCCAGCAGCAACTGGGTGCCCTATGGCTACACCTTC.

This clone has only one observation. V usage is TRBV27 and J usage is TRBJ2-5; D gene ambiguous. V was clipped by 5 bases and J by 5 bases, with 18 bases between them. The CDR3 length is 15 residues. Germline CDR1 reads MNHEY; CDR2 reads SMNVEV (reference sequence). The DNA of the CDR3 is TGTGCCAGCAGTCCCCTCGTAGCCCCGTGGGAGACCCAGTACTTC. It yields the protein CASSPLVAPWETQYF.

The chain is built from TRBV28 and TRBJ2-7, with D possibly matching TRBD1 (7 bases). This CDR3 region has 15 residues. Germline V gene lookup returns CDR1 MDHEN and CDR2 SYDVKM. V lost 5 bases and J 4 bases, leaving 18 bases between the germline ends. The CDR3 region is CASSQGDWQGYEQYF. CDR3 in DNA: TGTGCCAGCAGTCAGGGGGACTGGCAGGGGTACGAGCAGTACTTC.

This chain links TRBV30 with TRBJ2-5; 7 bases are shared with TRBD1. Losses at the gene ends were 2 bases for V and 4 bases for J; bases not matched to a gene: 1. Germline CDR1 and CDR2: GTSNPN and SVGIG (reference sequence). This CDR3 contains 12 residues. CDR3 protein: CAWSPGGETQYF. CDR3 coding DNA: TGTGCCTGGAGTCCAGGGGGAGAGACCCAGTACTTC.

This chain connects TRBV5-8 to TRBJ2-7; 11 bases align to TRBD1. V lost 4 bases to trimming and J lost 3 bases; unmatched junction nucleotides: 9. The CDR3 has 16 residues. Per the germline V gene, CDR1 is SGHTS and CDR2 is YDEGEE. The CDR3 loop is CASSPLLDRGLYEQYF. The CDR3 bases are TGTGCCAGCAGCCCCCTTCTGGACAGGGGGCTCTACGAGCAGTACTTC.

The rearrangement uses TRBV27 and TRBJ1-2; possibly TRBD1 for D (6 bases). The length of the CDR3 is 16 residues. The germline V gene has CDR1 MNHEY and CDR2 SMNVEV (reference sequence). Trimming stripped 0 bases from V and 4 bases from J, with 15 bases between. CDR3 sequence reads: CASSLSMGAKVYGYTF. The CDR3, as DNA: TGTGCCAGCAGTTTATCGATGGGGGCGAAGGTCTATGGCTACACCTTC.

CDR3 sequence (DNA): TGTGCCATCAGTGCCACTAGCGGATCCTACAATGAGCAGTTCTTC. Translated: CAISATSGSYNEQFF. The genes are TRBV10-3 and TRBJ2-1; 8 bases fit TRBD2. The CDR3 extends over 15 amino acids. Germline loops: CDR1 ENHRY, CDR2 SYGVKD. V lost 4 bases and J lost 1; bases outside the gene matches: 3.

The chain is built from TRBV7-9 and TRBJ2-1; TRBD2 matches 7 bases. The junction had 16 bases not matched to a gene; V was cut back by 4 bases and J by 4 bases. There are 18 residues in the CDR3. Germline loops: CDR1 SEHNR, CDR2 FQNEAQ (reference sequence). The CDR3 DNA sequence: TGTGCCAGCAGCTCCTCGGTAGGAGGGAGGGCCGTGTACAATGAGCAGTTCTTC. Translation: CASSSSVGGRAVYNEQFF.

The J gene is TRBJ1-4, the V gene TRBV29-1; the D gene is possibly TRBD1 (5 bases). Germline values: CDR1 SQVTM, CDR2 ANQGSEA. CDR3 size: 17 residues. Trimming left V 8 bases short and J 0 bases short, with 22 bases between. As DNA, the CDR3 is TGCAGCACTCTGGACGGTTCCGCGGGGGCAACTAATGAAAAACTGTTTTTT. This gives the protein CSTLDGSAGATNEKLFF.

This rearrangement joins TRBV27 to TRBJ2-7; D unclear. CDR3 length: 12 amino acids. The germline V gene has CDR1 MNHEY and CDR2 SMNVEV (reference sequence). Trimming took 8 bases from V and 2 from J, leaving 10 bases between them. CDR3 sequence: CASGQGPYEQYF. CDR3 DNA sequence: TGTGCCAGCGGTCAAGGGCCCTACGAGCAGTACTTC.

The CDR3 sequence: CASSLVQGVDEQFF. The CDR3 DNA reads as TGCGCCAGCAGCTTGGTTCAGGGGGTCGATGAGCAGTTCTTC. The chain carries TRBV5-1 and TRBJ2-1; 7 nucleotides line up with TRBD1. The V gene's germline CDR1 is SGHRS and CDR2 YFSETQ. The junction had 5 bases not matched to a gene; V was cut back by 0 bases and J by 8 bases. The CDR3 extends over 14 amino acids.

The chain carries TRBV1 and TRBJ2-1; TRBD2 was called by the table and not checked on the DNA. TRBV1 has pseudogene status. The length of the CDR3 is 16 residues. The CDR3 DNA reads TGCACCAGCAGCCTCCGGACTAGCGCCACCTACAATGAGCAGTTCTTC. Protein: CTSSLRTSATYNEQFF.

CDR3 sequence: CASSQRMGGVYGYTF. The CDR3 DNA follows: TGCGCCAGCAGCCAGCGTATGGGGGGTGTTTATGGCTACACCTTC. The chain is built from TRBV5-1 and TRBJ1-2; D might be TRBD1 (5 bases). Germline loops: CDR1 SGHRS, CDR2 YFSETQ. The CDR3 covers 15 residues. V lost 4 bases to trimming and J lost 5 bases, with 18 bases between them.

The chain combines TRBV5-1 with TRBJ2-1; 15 positions agree with TRBD2. After removal of 4 bases from V and 4 bases from J, the junction contained 12 bases not matched to a gene. Looked up from germline, CDR1 is SGHRS and CDR2 is YFSETQ. The CDR3 runs 19 residues. This CDR3 reads CASSGRGLAGGQRYNEQFF. For the CDR3, the DNA is TGCGCCAGCAGCGGGCGAGGACTAGCGGGAGGGCAGCGTTACAATGAGCAGTTCTTC.

The genes are TRBV6-5 and TRBJ1-3; the D is unclear. This CDR3 has 13 amino acids. Germline CDR1 and CDR2: MNHEY and SVGAGI. Trimming pared 1 base from V and 4 bases from J, leaving 5 bases between. The CDR3 DNA reads as TGTGCCAGCAGTTACTTCGAGGGAAACACCATATATTTT. Its protein is CASSYFEGNTIYF.

V is TRBV27 and J is TRBJ2-3; 8 bases are shared with TRBD1. In germline, CDR1 is MNHEY, CDR2 SMNVEV (reference sequence). The CDR3 has 16 residues. J lost 6 bases, V lost 3 bases, and 11 bases had no gene match. The CDR3 DNA sequence: TGTGCCAGCAGTTTCCACCACAGGGGGGTCTTCGATACGCAGTATTTT. Translating gives CASSFHHRGVFDTQYF.